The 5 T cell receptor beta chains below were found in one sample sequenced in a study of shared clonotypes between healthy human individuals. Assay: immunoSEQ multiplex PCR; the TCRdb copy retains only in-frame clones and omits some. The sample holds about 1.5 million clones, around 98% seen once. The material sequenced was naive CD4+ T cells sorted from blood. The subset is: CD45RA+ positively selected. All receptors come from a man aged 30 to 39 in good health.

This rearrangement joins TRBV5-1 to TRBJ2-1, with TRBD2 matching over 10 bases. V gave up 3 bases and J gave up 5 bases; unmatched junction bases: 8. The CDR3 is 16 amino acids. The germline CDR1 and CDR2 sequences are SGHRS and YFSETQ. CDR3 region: CASSWTLAGANNEQFF. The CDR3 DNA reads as TGCGCCAGCAGCTGGACGCTAGCGGGAGCCAACAATGAGCAGTTCTTC.

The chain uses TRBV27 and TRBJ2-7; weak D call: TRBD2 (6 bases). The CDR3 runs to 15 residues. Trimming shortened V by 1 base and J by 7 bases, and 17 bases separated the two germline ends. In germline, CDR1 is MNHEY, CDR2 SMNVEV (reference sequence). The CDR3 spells CASSLLGGPSWEQYF. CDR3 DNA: TGTGCCAGCAGTTTATTGGGGGGTCCCTCGTGGGAGCAGTACTTC.

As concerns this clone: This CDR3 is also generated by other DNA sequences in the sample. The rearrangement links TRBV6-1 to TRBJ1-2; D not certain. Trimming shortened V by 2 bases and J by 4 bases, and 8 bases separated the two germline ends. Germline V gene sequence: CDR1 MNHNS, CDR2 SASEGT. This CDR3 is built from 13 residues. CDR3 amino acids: CASSERSGYGYTF. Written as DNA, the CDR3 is TGTGCCAGCAGTGAAAGGAGCGGCTATGGCTACACCTTC.

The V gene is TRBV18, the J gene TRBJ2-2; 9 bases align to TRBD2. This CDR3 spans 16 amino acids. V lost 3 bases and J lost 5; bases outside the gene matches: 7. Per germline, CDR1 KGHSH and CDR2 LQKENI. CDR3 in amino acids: CASSPSEGLATGELFF. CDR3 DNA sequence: TGTGCCAGCTCACCTTCCGAGGGACTAGCAACCGGGGAGCTGTTTTTT.

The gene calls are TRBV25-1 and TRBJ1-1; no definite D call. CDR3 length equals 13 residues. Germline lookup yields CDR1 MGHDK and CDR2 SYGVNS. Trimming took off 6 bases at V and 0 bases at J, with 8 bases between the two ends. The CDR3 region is CASRDEMNTEAFF. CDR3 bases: TGTGCCAGCAGAGACGAGATGAACACTGAAGCTTTCTTT.